This T cell receptor (beta chain) was recovered during a study of blood T cell repertoires in COVID-19. Source study methods: Scientists estimated how many nucleated cells there were by amplifying reference gene primers. Sequencing was performed with immunoSEQ multiplex PCR; in TCRdb, only in-frame clones are kept and a portion is missing. D and trimming come from the DNA, and the V and J calls and clone size come from that table. The sample shows about 87,000 clones, around four fifths of them seen only once. Per the germline V gene, CDR1 is MNHEY and CDR2 is SVGAGI. CDR3 length: 13 amino acids. Trimming cost V 9 bases and J 0 bases, with 8 bases left between them. In its sample, this clone was seen a few times.

The sequence came from a woman in her 70s with acute or convalescent COVID-19. The sequencing input was peripheral blood. The chain has TRBV6-5 and TRBJ2-2, with D hard to call. The CDR3 sequence is CASARSNTGELFF. The CDR3 nucleotides read TGTGCCAGTGCGAGGTCGAACACCGGGGAGCTGTTTTTT.